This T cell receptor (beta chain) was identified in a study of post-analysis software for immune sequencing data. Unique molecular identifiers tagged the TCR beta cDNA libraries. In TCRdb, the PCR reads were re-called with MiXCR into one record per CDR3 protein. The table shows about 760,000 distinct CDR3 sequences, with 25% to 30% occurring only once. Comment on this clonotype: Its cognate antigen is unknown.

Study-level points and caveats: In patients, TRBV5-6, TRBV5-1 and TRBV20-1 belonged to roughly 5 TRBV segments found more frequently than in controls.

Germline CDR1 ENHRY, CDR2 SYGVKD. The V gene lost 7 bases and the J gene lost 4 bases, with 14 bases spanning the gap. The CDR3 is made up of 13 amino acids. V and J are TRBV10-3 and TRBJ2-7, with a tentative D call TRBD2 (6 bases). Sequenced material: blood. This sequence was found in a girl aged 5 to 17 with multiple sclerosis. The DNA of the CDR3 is TGTGCCATCACCGACGGGAGTTCGTACGAGCAGTACTTC. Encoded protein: CAITDGSSYEQYF.